Listed below are T cell receptor beta chains from one sample, sequenced in a study of response to subunit inactivated influenza vaccine. A single record per CDR3 protein comes from TCRdb applying MiXCR to the RT-PCR reads. The sample lists about 570,000 distinct CDR3 sequences, around 10% occurring once. This same sample was also part of a study on T cells expressing NK-cell markers.

The starting material was PBMCs from blood, obtained on the day of vaccination. Receptors were obtained from a man aged 50 to 60 who received an inactivated influenza vaccine. The CDR3 runs from the conserved cysteine through the conserved F or W. Fields, in order: CDR3 length, clone size, V gene, J gene, D gene, CDR3 protein, CDR3 DNA. The D gene is left open where the match is weak. Where a row states a size, it is once, few, many or the class of an expanded clone; other rows omit it.

cdr3_length: 14
clone_size: few
v_call: TRBV4-2
j_call: TRBJ2-1
d_call: -
cdr3_aa: CASALRSSYNEQFF
cdr3_nt: TGTGCCAGCGCTCTCAGGAGCTCCTACAATGAGCAGTTCTTC

cdr3_length: 14
clone_size: few
v_call: TRBV5-1
j_call: TRBJ1-1
d_call: -
cdr3_aa: CASSLSGQNTEAFF
cdr3_nt: TGCGCCAGCAGCCTCTCGGGACAGAACACTGAAGCTTTCTTT

cdr3_length: 14
clone_size: few
v_call: TRBV15
j_call: TRBJ2-7
d_call: -
cdr3_aa: CATSRVALSYEQYF
cdr3_nt: TGTGCCACCAGCAGAGTCGCCCTAAGCTACGAGCAGTACTTC

cdr3_length: 16
clone_size: few
v_call: TRBV9
j_call: TRBJ2-5
d_call: -
cdr3_aa: CASSVGVWGTGETQYF
cdr3_nt: TGTGCCAGCAGCGTAGGGGTCTGGGGTACCGGAGAGACCCAGTACTTC

cdr3_length: 11
clone_size: -
v_call: TRBV5-1
j_call: TRBJ2-1
d_call: -
cdr3_aa: CASSSERARFF
cdr3_nt: TGCGCCAGCAGCTCGGAAAGGGCCCGGTTCTTC

cdr3_length: 13
clone_size: few
v_call: TRBV12-3/TRBV12-4
j_call: TRBJ1-1
d_call: -
cdr3_aa: CASTLTGSPEAFF
cdr3_nt: TGTGCCAGCACCCTGACAGGTAGTCCTGAAGCTTTCTTT

cdr3_length: 17
clone_size: few
v_call: TRBV12-3/TRBV12-4
j_call: TRBJ2-2
d_call: TRBD2
cdr3_aa: CASSLWEGSSDGGELFF
cdr3_nt: TGTGCCAGCAGCCTCTGGGAGGGATCCTCCGATGGCGGGGAGCTGTTTTTT

cdr3_length: 12
clone_size: few
v_call: TRBV5-1
j_call: TRBJ2-7
d_call: -
cdr3_aa: CASSFKGNEQYF
cdr3_nt: TGCGCCAGCAGCTTCAAAGGTAACGAGCAGTACTTC

cdr3_length: 15
clone_size: few
v_call: TRBV9
j_call: TRBJ2-2
d_call: -
cdr3_aa: CASSVKGLDTGELFF
cdr3_nt: TGTGCCAGCAGCGTAAAGGGATTAGACACCGGGGAGCTGTTTTTT

cdr3_length: 14
clone_size: -
v_call: TRBV20-1
j_call: TRBJ2-3
d_call: -
cdr3_aa: CSARRSGRADTQYF
cdr3_nt: TGCAGTGCCCGGCGTAGCGGACGGGCAGATACGCAGTATTTT

cdr3_length: 13
clone_size: -
v_call: TRBV12-3/TRBV12-4
j_call: TRBJ2-5
d_call: -
cdr3_aa: CASSHSLAKTQYF
cdr3_nt: TGTGCCAGCAGCCATAGTCTCGCAAAGACCCAGTACTTC

cdr3_length: 14
clone_size: -
v_call: TRBV19
j_call: TRBJ2-3
d_call: -
cdr3_aa: CARSIYGFTDTQYF
cdr3_nt: TGTGCCCGTAGTATCTACGGATTCACAGATACGCAGTATTTT

cdr3_length: 14
clone_size: -
v_call: TRBV6-5
j_call: TRBJ2-2
d_call: -
cdr3_aa: CASSFKHETGELFF
cdr3_nt: TGTGCCAGCAGTTTCAAACACGAAACCGGGGAGCTGTTTTTT

cdr3_length: 11
clone_size: -
v_call: TRBV4-2
j_call: TRBJ1-1
d_call: -
cdr3_aa: CASSQGAGAFF
cdr3_nt: TGTGCCAGCAGCCAAGGGGCAGGAGCTTTCTTT

cdr3_length: 14
clone_size: few
v_call: TRBV20-1
j_call: TRBJ1-1
d_call: TRBD1
cdr3_aa: CSARGRDRGWQAFF
cdr3_nt: TGCAGTGCTAGAGGACGAGACAGGGGGTGGCAAGCTTTCTTT

cdr3_length: 15
clone_size: few
v_call: TRBV9
j_call: TRBJ2-7
d_call: TRBD2
cdr3_aa: CASSVGLAGGDEQYF
cdr3_nt: TGTGCCAGCAGCGTAGGACTAGCGGGAGGCGACGAGCAGTACTTC

cdr3_length: 14
clone_size: -
v_call: TRBV5-1
j_call: TRBJ2-5
d_call: -
cdr3_aa: CASSTNIGRETQYF
cdr3_nt: TGCGCCAGCAGCACCAACATTGGACGAGAGACCCAGTACTTC

cdr3_length: 12
clone_size: few
v_call: TRBV20-1
j_call: TRBJ2-7
d_call: -
cdr3_aa: CSAYDQGYEQYF
cdr3_nt: TGCAGTGCCTATGATCAGGGGTACGAGCAGTACTTC

cdr3_length: 16
clone_size: few
v_call: TRBV5-1
j_call: TRBJ2-1
d_call: -
cdr3_aa: CASSLAGDRLYNEQFF
cdr3_nt: TGCGCCAGCAGCTTGGCCGGGGACCGACTCTACAATGAGCAGTTCTTC

cdr3_length: 16
clone_size: few
v_call: TRBV11-3
j_call: TRBJ2-3
d_call: TRBD1
cdr3_aa: CASSPGTTGHADTQYF
cdr3_nt: TGTGCCAGCAGCCCGGGGACGACAGGGCACGCAGATACGCAGTATTTT

cdr3_length: 13
clone_size: few
v_call: TRBV29-1
j_call: TRBJ1-1
d_call: TRBD1
cdr3_aa: CSVVGLDRGWAFF
cdr3_nt: TGCAGCGTTGTAGGGCTGGACAGGGGCTGGGCTTTCTTT

cdr3_length: 14
clone_size: few
v_call: TRBV19
j_call: TRBJ2-4
d_call: -
cdr3_aa: CASSAAPAKNIQYF
cdr3_nt: TGTGCCAGTAGTGCCGCCCCAGCCAAAAACATTCAGTACTTC

cdr3_length: 14
clone_size: many
v_call: TRBV4-1
j_call: TRBJ2-7
d_call: -
cdr3_aa: CASSPPGTYYEQYF
cdr3_nt: TGCGCCAGCAGCCCCCCCGGGACTTATTACGAGCAGTACTTC

cdr3_length: 12
clone_size: -
v_call: TRBV20-1
j_call: TRBJ2-3
d_call: -
cdr3_aa: CSATNSTDTQYF
cdr3_nt: TGCAGTGCAACAAACAGCACAGATACGCAGTATTTT

cdr3_length: 13
clone_size: many
v_call: TRBV4-3
j_call: TRBJ1-1
d_call: -
cdr3_aa: CASSQGMDREAFF
cdr3_nt: TGCGCCAGCAGCCAAGGCATGGACCGTGAAGCTTTCTTT

cdr3_length: 12
clone_size: few
v_call: TRBV20-1
j_call: TRBJ2-5
d_call: -
cdr3_aa: CSAREGRETQYF
cdr3_nt: TGCAGTGCTAGAGAAGGGCGGGAGACCCAGTACTTC